This T cell receptor (beta chain) was captured in a study of T cells after posttransplantation cyclophosphamide. This clone occurred many times. What it binds is unknown. Overall study findings and caveats: Donor CD8+ memory clones often dominated recipient blood repertoires at later times. TRB overlap between skin or GI tissue T cells and blood was limited.

Germline loops: CDR1 SQVTM, CDR2 ANQGSEA. The CDR3 loop spans 15 amino acids. Losses at the gene ends were 1 base for V and 7 bases for J; bases not matched to a gene: 4. Sequencing was performed with immunoSEQ multiplex PCR; in TCRdb, only in-frame clones are kept and a portion is missing. This sample shows 36,000 or so clones and no singletons; roughly 1.2% rests with the ten largest. The sequenced sample consisted of PBMCs. The TCR sequence derives from a girl aged 5-17 years in good health, CMV-negative, and a related stem cell transplant donor. The chain links TRBV29-1 to TRBJ2-1; 13 nucleotides line up with TRBD2. Here the CDR3 reads CSVEGTSGRENEQFF. Here the CDR3 DNA reads TGCAGCGTTGAAGGGACTAGCGGGAGAGAAAATGAGCAGTTCTTC.